The sample holds many counts of the clone carrying this T cell receptor beta chain. Its antigen is still unknown. The data derive from a study of T cells after yellow fever vaccination. Study-wide points: Researchers cautioned that FACS-sorted repertoires could harbor abundant clonotypes contaminating from the bulk population.

After removal of 8 bases from V and 4 bases from J, the junction contained 8 bases not matched to a gene. Germline CDR1 and CDR2: SGHTA and FQGNSA. The CDR3 is 14 residues long. TCRdb re-analysed the 5' RACE reads in MiXCR, keeping a single row per CDR3 protein. This sample has fewer than 450,000 distinct CDR3 sequences; approximately 8% occur once, and the top ten carry roughly 15%. The receptor was derived from a man in his late teens or twenties who received the YFV17D yellow fever vaccine. The specimen comprised PBMCs, sampled 35 to 50 days after the first yellow fever vaccination. V is TRBV7-2 and J is TRBJ2-3; 8 positions match TRBD1. The CDR3 DNA follows: TGTGCCAGCCTGGGACAGGATTGGGCAGATACGCAGTATTTT. It yields the protein CASLGQDWADTQYF.